These 11 T cell receptor beta chains came from one sample sequenced in a study of shared clonotypes between healthy human individuals. The assay was immunoSEQ multiplex PCR, and TCRdb's table has in-frame clones only and misses some. The sample records about 380,000 clones, about 96% being singletons. Sequencing was performed on memory CD8+ T cells sorted from blood. Subset denoted: CD45RO+ cells pooled with CCR7-negative TemRA cells. These TCRs come from a man aged 25 to 40 in good health.

This clone was counted once. This chain joins TRBV15 and TRBJ2-7, with 12 positions matching TRBD1. The J segment lost 7 bases and the V segment lost 0 bases, leaving 10 bases of the junction unmatched. The CDR3 runs to 17 residues. Looked up from germline, CDR1 is LNHNV and CDR2 is YYDKDF (reference sequence). The CDR3 nucleotides read TGTGCCACCAGCAGAGATTCAGGGGACAGGGGGCCTAGGGAGCAGTACTTC. Its translation is CATSRDSGDRGPREQYF.

V and J are TRBV29-1 and TRBJ1-2; the D gene is possibly TRBD1 (6 bases). V lost 7 bases and J 8 bases, leaving 20 bases between the germline ends. Germline V gene data show CDR1 as SQVTM and CDR2 as ANQGSEA. CDR3 length: 13 amino acids. This CDR3 is CSANTGIEYGYTF. CDR3 nucleotide sequence: TGCAGCGCCAACACAGGGATCGAGTACGGCTACACCTTC.

The chain has TRBV7-8 and TRBJ2-7; 10 bases are shared with TRBD1. The CDR3 has 16 amino acids. Germline CDR1 is SGHVS and CDR2 is FQNEAQ. V shed 0 bases and J 7 bases; nucleotides not matched to a gene: 9. CDR3 sequence reads: CASSLALGTGVREQYF. In DNA form, the CDR3 reads TGTGCCAGCAGCTTAGCGCTCGGGACAGGGGTGCGGGAGCAGTACTTC.

J is TRBJ2-7 and V is TRBV7-6, with a possible D match to TRBD2 (7 bases). The CDR3 has 16 residues. Germline V gene data show CDR1 as SGHVS and CDR2 as FNYEAQ. With 0 bases removed from V and 7 bases from J, the gap between germline ends came to 19 bases. The CDR3 spells CASSLAHLPGGGEQYF. The CDR3 bases are TGTGCCAGCAGCTTAGCCCACCTTCCGGGGGGCGGGGAGCAGTACTTC.

The chain has TRBV11-2 and TRBJ1-5, with 7 bases that match TRBD1. Per germline, CDR1 SGHAT and CDR2 FQNNGV. V lost 2 bases and J lost 5; bases outside the gene matches: 12. CDR3 length: 17 residues. The CDR3 is CASSLIPRDRDDQPQHF. In nucleotides, the CDR3 is TGTGCCAGCAGCTTAATCCCACGCGACAGGGATGATCAGCCCCAGCATTTT.

The J gene is TRBJ1-2, the V gene TRBV5-1; maybe TRBD1 (6 bases). The CDR3 contains 13 residues. The V end lost 7 bases, the J end lost 3 bases, and 13 bases lay between the germline ends. Germline V lookup: CDR1 SGHRS, CDR2 YFSETQ. The DNA of the CDR3 is TGCGCCAGCGCCATATACAGGGACTATGGCTACACCTTC. It codes for CASAIYRDYGYTF. Filled out from reference TRBV5-1 and TRBJ1-2, the complete variable domain reads KAGVTQTPRYLIKTRGQQVTLSCSPISGHRSVSWYQQTPGQGLQFLFEYFSETQRNKGNFPGRFSGRQFSNSRSEMNVSTLELGDSALYLCASAIYRDYGYTFGSGTRLTVV.

The CDR3 DNA reads TGTGCCAGCAGAAAGGGCGGGGGTGAGAATGAAAAACTGTTTTTT. It translates to CASRKGGGENEKLFF. V usage is TRBV6-5 and J usage is TRBJ1-4; perhaps TRBD1 as D (5 bases). Germline-derived CDR1 and CDR2 are MNHEY and SVGAGI. There are 15 residues in the CDR3. The germline V and J ends were trimmed by 6 bases and 5 bases, with 16 bases remaining between them.

The rearrangement links TRBV10-3 to TRBJ2-2; the match to TRBD2 covers 7 bases. CDR1 and CDR2 (germline): ENHRY, SYGVKD. Trimming cost V 6 bases and J 2 bases; bases outside gene matches: 6. This CDR3 region has 15 residues. CDR3 protein: CAIRSGTTNTGELFF. The CDR3 DNA sequence: TGTGCCATCAGGTCCGGGACTACCAACACCGGGGAGCTGTTTTTT.

V usage is TRBV6-5 and J usage is TRBJ2-4, with TRBD1 matching over 7 bases. Germline-derived CDR1 and CDR2 are MNHEY and SVGAGI. CDR3 length equals 14 residues. With 5 bases clipped from V and 1 base from J, the junction kept 2 bases outside the gene matches. CDR3 residues: CASSGRGAKNIQYF. The CDR3 DNA reads as TGTGCCAGCAGTGGCAGGGGGGCCAAAAACATTCAGTACTTC.

V gene TRBV4-2 combines with J gene TRBJ2-1; 7 nucleotides match TRBD1. Looked up from germline, CDR1 is LGHNA and CDR2 is YNFKEQ. Losses at the gene ends were 2 bases for V and 4 bases for J; bases not matched to a gene: 11. The CDR3 spans 17 residues. The CDR3 DNA is TGTGCCAGCAGCCAATCAAAGGGGGCAGGGGGATACAATGAGCAGTTCTTC. It translates to CASSQSKGAGGYNEQFF.

In this sample, this clone turned up once. The chain is built from TRBV5-8 and TRBJ2-7; D possibly uses TRBD1 or TRBD2 (5 bases each). CDR3 length equals 15 residues. Germline V gene sequence: CDR1 SGHTS, CDR2 YDEGEE. V shed 4 bases and J shed 3 bases, with 17 bases lying between them. Here the CDR3 reads CASSRWAGGGYEQYF. Written as DNA, the CDR3 is TGTGCCAGCAGCCGCTGGGCGGGTGGGGGCTACGAGCAGTACTTC. The variable domain in full, with the rest retrieved from reference TRBV5-8 and TRBJ2-7, is EAGVTQSPTHLIKTRGQQATLRCSPISGHTSVYWYQQALGLGLQFLLWYDEGEERNRGNFPPRFSGRQFPNYSSELNVNALELEDSALYLCASSRWAGGGYEQYFGPGTRLTVT.